Each of the 30 T cell receptor beta chains below was sequenced from the same sample in a study of T cells in Graves' hyperthyroidism and ophthalmopathy. The CDR3 regions of TCR beta were amplified from RNA transcripts. TCR CDR3 regions were first amplified by RT-PCR with HTBI primers. One entry per CDR3 protein results from TCRdb running MiXCR on the multiplex PCR reads. The sample contains hundreds of thousands of distinct CDR3 sequences, around 20% of which appear only once. Sequenced sample: blood. All receptors come from a man between 50 and 59 years old with Graves' ophthalmopathy.

J is TRBJ2-2 and V is TRBV19; D possibly corresponds to TRBD2 (6 bases). CDR1 is LNHDA and CDR2 is SQIVND in the germline V gene (reference sequence). The CDR3 contains 13 residues. V was pared by 9 bases and J by 4 bases, with 12 bases between. The CDR3 spells CASDFSGTGELFF. In DNA form, the CDR3 reads TGTGCCAGCGATTTTAGCGGCACCGGGGAGCTGTTTTTT.

The CDR3 nucleotides read TGCGCCAGCAGCTCCCACAGGGCGGGGGCCAACGTCCTGACTTTC. Residues: CASSSHRAGANVLTF. The V and J genes are TRBV5-1 and TRBJ2-6, with D tentatively TRBD1 (6 bases). Trimming removed 3 bases from V and 4 bases from J, with 11 bases in between. Looked up from germline, CDR1 is SGHRS and CDR2 is YFSETQ. The CDR3 has 15 residues.

This clonotype occurred a few times. The chain couples TRBV7-3 to TRBJ1-2; 7 bases fit TRBD1. V lost 0 bases and J lost 6; bases outside the gene matches: 4. This CDR3 spans 14 amino acids. The germline CDR1 and CDR2 sequences are SGHTA and FQGTGA. CDR3 DNA sequence: TGTGCCAGCAGCTTAACGGGGCAGGGGGATGGCTACACCTTC. Amino acids: CASSLTGQGDGYTF.

Notes on this clonotype: The junction shows a germline mismatch at one end, possibly a read error. V and J are TRBV12-3 or TRBV12-4 and TRBJ2-2, with 7 bases matching TRBD2. The CDR3 is 15 amino acids. The CDR3 spells CASSSGRERDGGLFF. The CDR3 nucleotides are TGTGCCAGCAGCTCTGGGCGGGAGAGAGACGGGGGGCTGTTTTTT.

The chain combines TRBV20-1 with TRBJ1-6; the D is unclear. The CDR3 has 14 amino acids. Germline assignment: CDR1 DFQATT and CDR2 SNEGSKA (reference sequence). Trimming left V 0 bases short and J 6 bases short, with 9 bases between. This chain's CDR3 is CSARDREVNSPLHF. CDR3 nucleotides: TGCAGTGCTAGAGATCGAGAAGTTAATTCACCCCTCCACTTT.

This clonotype occurred a few times. The gene calls are TRBV5-4 and TRBJ1-3; TRBD1 matches 7 bases. CDR1 SGHNT and CDR2 YYREEE come from the germline V gene (reference sequence). This CDR3 is 16 amino acids long. The V gene end was trimmed by 3 bases and the J gene end by 4 bases; junction bases not matched to a gene: 10. The CDR3 loop is CASSSNRGSGGNTIYF. In DNA form, the CDR3 reads TGTGCCAGCAGCTCCAACAGGGGAAGCGGAGGAAACACCATATATTTT. The full variable domain, in which reference TRBV5-4 and TRBJ1-3 provide the parts outside the CDR3, is ETGVTQSPTHLIKTRGQQVTLRCSSQSGHNTVSWYQQALGQGPQFIFQYYREEENGRGNFPPRFSGLQFPNYSSELNVNALELDDSALYLCASSSNRGSGGNTIYFGEGSWLTVV.

The chain links TRBV3-1 to TRBJ1-3; 8 bases fit TRBD1. After removal of 3 bases from V and 8 bases from J, the junction contained 6 bases not matched to a gene. From germline, CDR1 is LGHDT and CDR2 YNNKEL (reference sequence). The CDR3 is 14 amino acids. CDR3: CASSQRTGRDTIYF. The CDR3 DNA follows: TGTGCCAGCAGCCAGCGGACAGGGAGAGACACCATATATTTT.

The rearrangement joins TRBV4-2 to TRBJ2-5; maybe TRBD2 (7 bases). V was clipped by 0 bases and J by 7 bases, with 15 bases between them. This CDR3 comprises 15 residues. In germline, CDR1 is LGHNA, CDR2 YNFKEQ. CDR3 in amino acids: CASSQDIARGGTQYF. The DNA for the CDR3 is TGTGCCAGCAGCCAAGATATTGCTAGGGGGGGGACCCAGTACTTC.

This clonotype came up many times. This chain links TRBV2 with TRBJ2-1; D is unresolved. V gave up 8 bases and J gave up 5 bases, with 10 bases separating them. The CDR3 spans 12 residues. CDR1 and CDR2 (germline): SNHLY, FYNNEI. The CDR3 DNA is TGTGCCAGCCGTCGCGTAGACAATGAGCAGTTCTTC. It specifies CASRRVDNEQFF.

This clonotype was seen many times. The V call is TRBV29-1, the J call TRBJ2-5, with a possible D match to TRBD2 (5 bases). Germline V gene sequence: CDR1 SQVTM, CDR2 ANQGSEA. V lost 4 bases and J lost 5, with 11 bases in between. The length of the CDR3 is 12 residues. As DNA, the CDR3 is TGCAGCGTTGGGGCGGGCGGGGAGACCCAGTACTTC. Its translation is CSVGAGGETQYF.

The gene calls are TRBV7-6 and TRBJ1-6; D is unclear. Trimming took 1 base from V and 9 from J, leaving 10 bases between them. This CDR3 contains 14 residues. The V gene's germline CDR1 is SGHVS and CDR2 FNYEAQ. The CDR3 reads CASSLDMERSPLHF. CDR3 bases: TGTGCCAGCAGCTTAGATATGGAGCGTTCACCCCTCCACTTT. Together with reference TRBV7-6 and TRBJ1-6, the CDR3 gives the full variable domain: GAGVSQSPRYKVTKRGQDVALRCDPISGHVSLYWYRQALGQGPEFLTYFNYEAQQDKSGLPNDRFSAERPEGSISTLTIQRTEQRDSAMYRCASSLDMERSPLHFGNGTRLTVT.

This clonotype appeared many times. The rearrangement links TRBV6-1 to TRBJ2-4, with TRBD2 identical over 10 bases. J lost 3 bases, V lost 0 bases, and 5 bases had no gene match. Germline V lookup: CDR1 MNHNS, CDR2 SASEGT. The CDR3 has 17 residues. For the CDR3, the DNA is TGTGCCAGCAGTGAAGCGGGGCTAGCGGGAGTCAAAAACATTCAGTACTTC. This encodes CASSEAGLAGVKNIQYF.

This clonotype has more than one count but fewer than ten. The gene calls are TRBV5-5 and TRBJ2-7, with 9 positions matching TRBD2. The CDR3 has 16 residues. Trimming at V came to 4 bases and at J to 0 bases, leaving 8 bases not matched to a gene. The germline V gene has CDR1 SGHKS and CDR2 YYEKEE (reference sequence). The CDR3 is CASSTRLAGSSYEQYF. The CDR3 nucleotides read TGTGCCAGCAGCACCCGCCTAGCGGGAAGCTCCTACGAGCAGTACTTC.

This clonotype was observed a handful of times. The chain joins TRBV20-1 to TRBJ2-3, with D unclear. CDR3 length: 11 amino acids. The germline V gene has CDR1 DFQATT and CDR2 SNEGSKA (reference sequence). V was pared by 3 bases and J by 7 bases, with 8 bases between. This chain's CDR3 is CSASQHHTQYF. CDR3 coding DNA: TGCAGTGCTAGTCAACATCATACGCAGTATTTT.

This clonotype appeared a few times. CDR3 sequence (DNA): TGTGCCAGTAGTATAGATCAATCGGAACGGTTGAGCTCCTACAATGAGCAGTTCTTC. Translating it yields CASSIDQSERLSSYNEQFF. This chain uses TRBV19 with TRBJ2-1; D ambiguous. V lost 0 bases to trimming and J lost 0 bases, with 18 bases between them. From germline, CDR1 is LNHDA and CDR2 SQIVND (reference sequence). The CDR3 contains 19 residues.

This clonotype was seen repeatedly, ten times or more. CDR3 in amino acids: CSAPQGGEQYF. The CDR3 region has the DNA TGCAGTGCTCCTCAGGGGGGAGAGCAGTACTTC. The chain links TRBV20-1 to TRBJ2-7; tentatively, D is TRBD1 (7 bases). This CDR3 spans 11 amino acids. Germline values: CDR1 DFQATT, CDR2 SNEGSKA (reference sequence). The V gene lost 5 bases and the J gene lost 7 bases, with 12 bases spanning the gap.

In this sample, this clonotype turned up a few times. The chain couples TRBV29-1 to TRBJ2-1; perhaps TRBD1 as D (7 bases). CDR3 length: 17 residues. Trimming shortened V by 2 bases and J by 8 bases, and 25 bases separated the two germline ends. Germline V gene sequence: CDR1 SQVTM, CDR2 ANQGSEA. This chain's CDR3 is CSVEKGAITGTGDEQFF. The CDR3 coding sequence is TGCAGCGTTGAAAAGGGGGCCATAACAGGGACTGGGGATGAGCAGTTCTTC.

This clonotype was counted a single time. V gene TRBV15 combines with J gene TRBJ2-1; tentative D call: TRBD1 (6 bases). Germline CDR1 LNHNV, CDR2 YYDKDF (reference sequence). This CDR3 spans 14 amino acids. V lost 0 bases and J 3 bases, leaving 6 bases between the germline ends. CDR3 loop: CATSREDSYNEQFF. CDR3 nucleotides: TGTGCCACCAGCAGAGAGGACAGCTACAATGAGCAGTTCTTC.

This clonotype was observed at least ten times. The chain links TRBV20-1 to TRBJ2-7; 13 bases are shared with TRBD2. Trimming removed 0 bases from V and 5 bases from J; junction bases left unmatched: 4. The CDR3 runs to 15 residues. Germline CDR1 and CDR2: DFQATT and SNEGSKA (reference sequence). The CDR3 loop reads CSARDQTSGRNEQYF. Here the CDR3 DNA reads TGCAGTGCTAGAGATCAGACTAGCGGGAGGAACGAGCAGTACTTC.

This clonotype came up many times. This rearrangement joins TRBV18 to TRBJ2-3, with D possibly TRBD1 on 5 matching bases. Between the trimmed V and J ends, which lost 2 bases and 5 bases, there was a span of 14 bases. The CDR3 totals 15 residues. CDR1 KGHSH and CDR2 LQKENI come from the germline V gene. CDR3 nucleotide sequence: TGTGCCAGCTCACCAGTCTGGACACTCGGAGATACGCAGTATTTT. Translated, it gives CASSPVWTLGDTQYF.

The table lists this clonotype with a few counts. CDR3 DNA: TGTGCCAGTAGTAGCCAAGGACAGTACTACGAGCAGTACTTC. Translating gives CASSSQGQYYEQYF. V and J are TRBV19 and TRBJ2-7, with D perhaps matching TRBD1 (6 bases). Germline V gives CDR1 LNHDA, CDR2 SQIVND (reference sequence). The V gene lost 4 bases and the J gene lost 3 bases, with 13 bases spanning the gap. This CDR3 has 14 amino acids.

This clonotype came up a few times. The chain links TRBV7-2 to TRBJ2-2; 11 bases are shared with TRBD2. The CDR3 has 16 amino acids. V trimming: 1 base; J trimming: 5 bases; junction bases outside the gene matches: 3. From germline, CDR1 is SGHTA and CDR2 FQGNSA. The CDR3: CASSLVASGRTGELFF. The DNA for the CDR3 is TGTGCCAGCAGCTTAGTTGCTAGCGGGAGGACCGGGGAGCTGTTTTTT.

The chain uses TRBV7-3 and TRBJ2-7; weak D call: TRBD2 (5 bases). The V gene lost 0 bases and the J gene lost 5 bases, with 8 bases spanning the gap. CDR1 and CDR2 from the germline V gene are SGHTA and FQGTGA. This CDR3 contains 13 residues. CDR3: CASSLTLRDEQYF. In DNA form, the CDR3 reads TGTGCCAGCAGCTTAACTTTGCGGGACGAGCAGTACTTC. The complete variable domain, with remaining parts taken from reference TRBV7-3 and TRBJ2-7, reads GAGVSQTPSNKVTEKGKYVELRCDPISGHTALYWYRQSLGQGPEFLIYFQGTGAADDSGLPNDRFFAVRPEGSVSTLKIQRTERGDSAVYLCASSLTLRDEQYFGPGTRLTVT.

A few counts support this clonotype. The V gene is TRBV7-9, the J gene TRBJ2-7; 7 bases are shared with TRBD1. Germline V gene sequence: CDR1 SEHNR, CDR2 FQNEAQ (reference sequence). With 5 bases clipped from V and 2 bases from J, the junction kept 12 bases outside the gene matches. This CDR3 contains 16 residues. For the CDR3, the DNA is TGTGCCAGCAGCAGAGGGGTCCGTCAGGGGGCCTACGAGCAGTACTTC. This translates into CASSRGVRQGAYEQYF.

There are many counts of this clonotype. The chain combines TRBV2 with TRBJ2-1, with TRBD2 as a possible D gene (5 bases). The CDR3 totals 15 residues. The germline V gene has CDR1 SNHLY and CDR2 FYNNEI. V was clipped by 6 bases and J by 0 bases, with 12 bases between them. CDR3 protein: CASRLEGSSYNEQFF. The CDR3 DNA sequence: TGTGCCAGCAGGCTAGAGGGCAGCTCCTACAATGAGCAGTTCTTC.

Ten or more counts support this clonotype. The CDR3 DNA follows: TGCAGTGCTAACCCGACAGGGGTTCGGCAGTACTTC. This encodes CSANPTGVRQYF. The rearrangement uses TRBV20-1 and TRBJ2-7, with TRBD1 matching 8 bases. The CDR3 is 12 amino acids. J gave up 9 bases and V 4 bases, and 8 bases lay outside the gene matches. Germline CDR1 is DFQATT and CDR2 is SNEGSKA (reference sequence).

This clonotype was counted at least ten times. The V and J genes are TRBV11-2 and TRBJ2-7; TRBD2 matches at 7 bases. The V and J ends lost 4 bases and 4 bases, in that order; junction bases with no gene match: 4. This CDR3 comprises 13 residues. Looked up from germline, CDR1 is SGHAT and CDR2 is FQNNGV. Here the CDR3 DNA reads TGTGCCAGCAGCTCCCGACTAGCATACGAGCAGTACTTC. Its protein is CASSSRLAYEQYF.

This chain links TRBV20-1 with TRBJ2-1, with TRBD2 identical over 13 bases. Germline values: CDR1 DFQATT, CDR2 SNEGSKA (reference sequence). V shed 6 bases and J 11 bases; nucleotides not matched to a gene: 7. The CDR3 extends over 13 amino acids. CDR3 residues: CSAGTSGKNKQFF. As DNA, the CDR3 is TGCAGTGCGGGGACTAGCGGGAAGAATAAGCAGTTCTTC.

In its sample, this clonotype was seen many times. The chain combines TRBV28 with TRBJ2-7; TRBD1 is a possible D gene (6 bases). The CDR3 is made up of 14 amino acids. Trimming took off 3 bases at V and 1 base at J, with 10 bases between the two ends. Per the germline V gene, CDR1 is MDHEN and CDR2 is SYDVKM. The CDR3 region is CASSFVTGSYEQYF. The DNA of the CDR3 is TGTGCCAGCAGTTTCGTTACAGGGTCCTACGAGCAGTACTTC. Drawing the rest from reference TRBV28 and TRBJ2-7, the complete variable domain is DVKVTQSSRYLVKRTGEKVFLECVQDMDHENMFWYRQDPGLGLRLIYFSYDVKMKEKGDIPEGYSVSREKKERFSLILESASTNQTSMYLCASSFVTGSYEQYFGPGTRLTVT.

This clonotype came up a few times. The chain combines TRBV6-8 with TRBJ1-1; D remains ambiguous. CDR1 is MNHGY and CDR2 is SAAAGT in the germline V gene. The CDR3 has 12 amino acids. Trimming removed 3 bases at V and 6 bases at J, with 8 bases between. The CDR3 sequence is CASSYSTAEAFF. CDR3 nucleotide sequence: TGTGCCAGCAGTTATTCGACGGCTGAAGCTTTCTTT.